The 15 T cell receptor beta chains listed next were all sequenced from one sample in a study of blood T cell repertoires in COVID-19 (dated by TCRdb to 2019 to 2021). Libraries were made using the immunoSEQ multiplex PCR assay. TCRdb re-hosts the immuneACCESS table, in-frame sequences only. Its copies lack some clones; in the studies checked, an unresolved V gene accounts for under half of them, and the cause for the rest is not known. Here the sample has about 300,000 clones; approximately 90% occur a single time. The ten largest make up 1.5% to 2% of the sample. Sequencing was done on a sample of peripheral blood. The receptor source for this set is a woman in her twenties or thirties with COVID-19, enrolled during active disease.

V gene TRBV18 combines with J gene TRBJ1-5; the match to TRBD1 covers 9 bases. Per germline, CDR1 KGHSH and CDR2 LQKENI. Germline trimming cut 3 bases from V and 4 bases from J; bases unmatched to any gene: 7. This CDR3 is 16 amino acids long. The CDR3 region has the DNA TGTGCCAGCTCACCCACCTTGGGACAGGGAAATCAGCCCCAGCATTTT. It encodes CASSPTLGQGNQPQHF.

This clone was recorded a few times. The chain employs TRBV6-4 and TRBJ1-2; a possible D gene is TRBD1 (6 bases). Per the germline V gene, CDR1 is MRHNA and CDR2 is SNTAGT. The V end lost 5 bases, the J end lost 2 bases, and 6 bases lay between the germline ends. The CDR3 has 12 residues. The chain's CDR3 is CASSQGNYGYTF. The CDR3 nucleotides read TGTGCCAGCAGTCAGGGGAACTATGGCTACACCTTC.

V is TRBV14 and J is TRBJ1-1, with 7 positions matching TRBD1. The CDR3 loop spans 13 amino acids. In germline, CDR1 is SGHDN, CDR2 FVKESK. With V trimmed by 6 bases and J by 4 bases, 5 bases remained unmatched. In DNA, the CDR3 is TGTGCCAGCAGGCTACAGGGGTCCACTGAAGCTTTCTTT. Protein sequence: CASRLQGSTEAFF.

V and J are TRBV4-2 and TRBJ1-1; weak D call: TRBD1 (5 bases). The V end was cut by 2 bases, the J end by 5 bases, with 12 bases between. This CDR3 comprises 14 residues. Germline CDR1 and CDR2: LGHNA and YNFKEQ. The CDR3 sequence is CASSQSGVRTEAFF. As DNA, the CDR3 is TGTGCCAGCAGCCAATCGGGGGTCCGGACTGAAGCTTTCTTT.

The chain couples TRBV7-2 to TRBJ2-3, with 13 bases matching TRBD2. The CDR3 totals 15 residues. Germline-derived CDR1 and CDR2 are SGHTA and FQGNSA. V was pared by 5 bases and J by 6 bases, with 5 bases of the junction left unmatched. CDR3 DNA sequence: TGTGCCAGCAGCCTTGGACTAGCGGGGGTTGATACGCAGTATTTT. Translation: CASSLGLAGVDTQYF.

J is TRBJ2-5 and V is TRBV4-1, with 9 nucleotides matching TRBD2. The V segment lost 0 bases and the J segment 1 base; nucleotides outside the gene matches: 0. There are 15 residues in the CDR3. The V gene's germline CDR1 is MGHRA and CDR2 YSYEKL. CDR3 in DNA: TGCGCCAGCAGCCAAGATAGCGGGGGCCAAGAGACCCAGTACTTC. This encodes CASSQDSGGQETQYF.

The V call is TRBV7-6, the J call TRBJ1-6, with TRBD1 identical over 7 bases. The CDR3 spans 15 residues. V gave up 4 bases and J gave up 6 bases; unmatched junction bases: 6. CDR1 is SGHVS, CDR2 FNYEAQ, per germline. The DNA for the CDR3 is TGTGCCAGCAGCTCAGAGGGGGCTGTTAATTCACCCCTCCACTTT. Protein product: CASSSEGAVNSPLHF.

The chain carries TRBV5-4 and TRBJ1-6; TRBD1 matches 7 bases. The V gene end was trimmed by 0 bases and the J gene end by 8 bases; junction bases not matched to a gene: 8. Looked up from germline, CDR1 is SGHNT and CDR2 is YYREEE (reference sequence). This CDR3 is 16 amino acids long. DNA of the CDR3: TGTGCCAGCAGCTTGGCGCCAGGGGGGAAGGATTCACCCCTCCACTTT. Its protein product is CASSLAPGGKDSPLHF.

This sequence joins TRBV6-2 or TRBV6-3 and TRBJ2-2, with unresolved D. The CDR3 is 15 residues long. The V and J ends lost 1 base and 4 bases respectively, with 10 bases between them. Germline-derived CDR1 and CDR2 are MNHEY and SVGEGT. The CDR3 DNA follows: TGTGCCAGCAGTTACTTGACACCTACCACCGGGGAGCTGTTTTTT. This codes for CASSYLTPTTGELFF.

This rearrangement joins TRBV30 to TRBJ2-3; D is perhaps TRBD1 (5 bases). CDR1 is GTSNPN and CDR2 is SVGIG in the germline V gene (reference sequence). There are 11 residues in the CDR3. Trimming took off 1 base at V and 10 bases at J, with 9 bases between the two ends. The CDR3, as DNA: TGTGCCTGGAGTGGGGGCAGCTCGCAGTATTTT. Its translation is CAWSGGSSQYF.

V and J are TRBV5-6 and TRBJ1-1; tentative D call: TRBD1 (5 bases). Germline assignment: CDR1 SGHDT and CDR2 YYEEEE. The CDR3 totals 13 residues. Trimming shortened V by 0 bases and J by 9 bases, and 12 bases separated the two germline ends. The CDR3 is CASSLDRGSQAFF. The CDR3 region has the DNA TGTGCCAGCAGCTTGGACCGGGGGAGTCAAGCTTTCTTT.

The chain's CDR3 is CASSPQKGQGQWNGYTF. DNA of the CDR3: TGTGCCAGCTCACCACAAAAGGGACAGGGGCAATGGAATGGCTACACCTTC. The chain links TRBV18 to TRBJ1-2, with 10 bases identical to TRBD1. Germline CDR1 reads KGHSH; CDR2 reads LQKENI. This CDR3 has 17 residues. After removal of 1 base from V and 6 bases from J, the junction contained 11 bases not matched to a gene.

In its sample, this clone was seen once. The genes are TRBV15 and TRBJ2-6, with 9 bases aligning to TRBD1. The V gene end was trimmed by 5 bases and the J gene end by 0 bases; junction bases not matched to a gene: 8. Germline V gives CDR1 LNHNV, CDR2 YYDKDF (reference sequence). CDR3 length: 18 residues. As DNA, the CDR3 is TGTGCCACCAGCCCCAGACAGGGGGTATACTCTGGGGCCAACGTCCTGACTTTC. This encodes CATSPRQGVYSGANVLTF. The variable domain in full, completed from reference TRBV15 and TRBJ2-6, reads DAMVIQNPRYQVTQFGKPVTLSCSQTLNHNVMYWYQQKSSQAPKLLFHYYDKDFNNEADTPDNFQSRRPNTSFCFLDIRSPGLGDTAMYLCATSPRQGVYSGANVLTFGAGSRLTVL.

The gene calls are TRBV7-9 and TRBJ2-3; D perhaps matches TRBD1 (7 bases). The CDR3 spans 19 residues. V lost 4 bases, J lost 0 bases, and 23 bases lay in between. Germline lookup yields CDR1 SEHNR and CDR2 FQNEAQ (reference sequence). The CDR3 DNA reads as TGTGCCAGCAGCTCCCCGTCGGGACGGCAGGGGGGTAGCACAGATACGCAGTATTTT. Translated: CASSSPSGRQGGSTDTQYF.

The gene calls are TRBV2 and TRBJ1-5; the D gene is possibly TRBD1 (6 bases). Germline assignment: CDR1 SNHLY and CDR2 FYNNEI. With 8 bases removed from V and 5 bases from J, the gap between germline ends came to 13 bases. The CDR3 sequence is 13 residues long. CDR3 protein: CASDLQGYQPQHF. In DNA, the CDR3 is TGTGCCAGCGACCTACAGGGTTATCAGCCCCAGCATTTT.